This section outlines one T cell receptor beta chain sequence together with its context. Its target is unknown. Amplification used 60 Vbeta primers and 13 Jbeta primers. Method: immunoSEQ multiplex PCR; TCRdb's copy keeps in-frame clones and lacks some. The sample yields roughly 160,000 clones, about four fifths seen once. V was trimmed by 6 bases and J by 4 bases, leaving 7 bases between them. The CDR3 runs 13 residues. Germline V gene sequence: CDR1 MNHNS, CDR2 SASEGT. These data are taken from a study of cytomegalovirus exposure and HLA in healthy donors. Findings of the study overall: Evidence from a later analysis indicated that most CMV-associated TCR beta chains looked HLA-restricted.

This TCR was recovered from a woman aged 45 to 65 in good health and CMV-seronegative. Sequencing was done on a sample of PBMCs. The chain joins TRBV6-1 to TRBJ1-6; D is unclear. CDR3 in DNA: TGTGCCAGCAGACTTGATTATAATTCACCCCTCCACTTT. Its protein product is CASRLDYNSPLHF.